This T cell receptor (beta chain) was documented in a study of beta chain features in type 1 diabetes. Study information: Patients shared similar age, gender and cell yields with healthy donors.

The study's findings and limits: Fewer junction insertions and more nucleotide deletions appeared in type 1 diabetes patients. People with Type 1 diabetes carried modestly yet significantly shorter TCRB CDR3s in all four CD4+ subsets.

TCRB transcripts that were expressed got sequenced, as all of the isolated RNA had been reverse transcribed. The data were produced by immunoSEQ multiplex PCR, yet TCRdb's version contains in-frame clones alone and is incomplete. The data hold 600,000 to 700,000 clones, with roughly 13% observed a single time. The CDR3 is 15 amino acids. V lost 5 bases and J lost 4; bases outside the gene matches: 7. The germline V gene encodes CDR1 KGHSH and CDR2 LQKENI. About this clone itself: What it recognizes is unknown.

This chain joins TRBV18 and TRBJ1-5, with 8 bases fitting TRBD1. This clonotype originated in a man between 18 and 29 years old with type 1 diabetes. Sequenced: naive CD4+ T cells from blood. CDR3: CASSYIQGENQPQHF. The CDR3 coding sequence is TGTGCCAGCTCATACATACAGGGGGAGAATCAGCCCCAGCATTTT.